Below, 30 T cell receptor beta chains from the same sample are listed, as sequenced in a study of shared clonotypes between healthy human individuals. Sequencing used immunoSEQ multiplex PCR; TCRdb keeps in-frame clones, though not all of them. Of roughly 500,000 clones listed, around 74% are singletons. Sequenced input: PBMCs. All receptors come from a woman aged 40 to 49 in good health. Some clones in this sample may be carry-over from other donors' samples.

J is TRBJ1-2 and V is TRBV6-1; D ambiguous. V dropped 5 bases and J dropped 2 bases, with 9 bases sitting between them. The CDR3 runs 13 residues. The germline V gene encodes CDR1 MNHNS and CDR2 SASEGT. The chain's CDR3 is CASSPQANYGYTF. The CDR3 DNA sequence: TGTGCCAGCAGTCCGCAGGCAAACTATGGCTACACCTTC.

The V call is TRBV28, the J call TRBJ1-3; tentative D call: TRBD1 (5 bases). V dropped 4 bases and J dropped 3 bases, with 13 bases sitting between them. The germline V gene encodes CDR1 MDHEN and CDR2 SYDVKM. The CDR3 is 15 residues long. CDR3 DNA: TGTGCCAGCAGTTCCCAGACAGCTTATGGAAACACCATATATTTT. Its translation: CASSSQTAYGNTIYF.

This chain connects TRBV5-8 to TRBJ1-1; no definite D call. Germline lookup yields CDR1 SGHTS and CDR2 YDEGEE. With 6 bases removed from V and 3 bases from J, the gap between germline ends came to 12 bases. This CDR3 comprises 13 residues. DNA of the CDR3: TGTGCCAGCACCCCTGGACGGTACACTGAAGCTTTCTTT. Its protein is CASTPGRYTEAFF.

The chain uses TRBV6-4 and TRBJ2-3; 10 bases are a match to TRBD2. The germline gives CDR1 MRHNA, CDR2 SNTAGT. This CDR3 has 16 amino acids. Germline trimming cut 0 bases from V and 4 bases from J; bases unmatched to any gene: 4. Here the CDR3 reads CASSDSAGGGADTQYF. In DNA form, the CDR3 reads TGTGCCAGCAGTGACTCAGCGGGAGGGGGTGCAGATACGCAGTATTTT.

The genes are TRBV9 and TRBJ2-7, with D maybe TRBD2 (5 bases). Looked up from germline, CDR1 is SGDLS and CDR2 is YYNGEE. The CDR3 length is 13 residues. V dropped 4 bases and J dropped 5 bases, with 13 bases sitting between them. The CDR3 DNA reads TGTGCCAGCAGCCGGGATCTTCGGAACGAGCAGTACTTC. Encoded protein: CASSRDLRNEQYF. Full variable domain (remainder filled in from reference TRBV9 and TRBJ2-7): DSGVTQTPKHLITATGQRVTLRCSPRSGDLSVYWYQQSLDQGLQFLIQYYNGEERAKGNILERFSAQQFPDLHSELNLSSLELGDSALYFCASSRDLRNEQYFGPGTRLTVT.

This chain links TRBV7-9 with TRBJ1-2, with a tentative D call TRBD1 (5 bases). The CDR3 loop spans 14 amino acids. V lost 11 bases and J 4 bases, leaving 20 bases between the germline ends. Germline V CDR1 and CDR2: SEHNR, FQNEAQ (reference sequence). The CDR3 DNA follows: TGTGCCTTACCCCACGAGGGGACGGTCTATGGCTACACCTTC. Amino acid sequence: CALPHEGTVYGYTF.

This clone appeared a few times. The genes are TRBV30 and TRBJ1-2; possible D gene TRBD1, 6 bases. Germline values: CDR1 GTSNPN, CDR2 SVGIG (reference sequence). Trimming took off 3 bases at V and 2 bases at J, with 7 bases between the two ends. This CDR3 contains 12 residues. The DNA for the CDR3 is TGTGCCTGGAGAAGGGGGAACTATGGCTACACCTTC. Translation gives CAWRRGNYGYTF.

V gene TRBV7-9 combines with J gene TRBJ1-4; no definite D call. CDR3 size: 12 residues. CDR1 is SEHNR and CDR2 is FQNEAQ in the germline V gene (reference sequence). Trimming stripped 5 bases from V and 8 bases from J, with 9 bases between. The CDR3 sequence is CASSPGREKLFF. The CDR3 DNA reads TGTGCCAGCAGCCCGGGGAGAGAAAAACTGTTTTTT.

This chain joins TRBV29-1 and TRBJ2-1; 14 bases agree with TRBD2. The CDR3 runs 15 residues. CDR1 and CDR2 (germline): SQVTM, ANQGSEA. V shed 7 bases and J 4 bases; nucleotides not matched to a gene: 6. As DNA, the CDR3 is TGCAGCGGGCGACTAGCGGGAGGGCGGTACAATGAGCAGTTCTTC. Encoded protein: CSGRLAGGRYNEQFF.

Ten or more counts support this clone. This chain connects TRBV7-9 to TRBJ2-3; TRBD2 matches 10 bases. V was pared by 5 bases and J by 5 bases, with 10 bases of the junction left unmatched. This CDR3 region has 16 residues. The germline V gene encodes CDR1 SEHNR and CDR2 FQNEAQ (reference sequence). CDR3 DNA: TGTGCCAGCAGCGGGGGCGCTAGCGGGAGTCTAGATACGCAGTATTTT. This encodes CASSGGASGSLDTQYF.

This clone occurred a few times. This rearrangement joins TRBV18 to TRBJ2-1; 13 positions agree with TRBD2. V was clipped by 3 bases and J by 9 bases; unmatched bases: 8. From germline, CDR1 is KGHSH and CDR2 LQKENI. This CDR3 is 16 amino acids long. CDR3 DNA: TGTGCCAGCTCACCGCCGGGACTAGCGGGAACAGGTGAGCAGTTCTTC. It yields the protein CASSPPGLAGTGEQFF.

CDR3 amino acids: CASPGLAGEGGYNEQFF. CDR3 bases: TGTGCCAGCCCGGGACTAGCGGGAGAGGGGGGCTACAATGAGCAGTTCTTC. This chain links TRBV2 with TRBJ2-1; 14 nucleotides match TRBD2. The CDR3 totals 17 residues. Germline V gene lookup returns CDR1 SNHLY and CDR2 FYNNEI. The junction had 9 bases not matched to a gene; V was cut back by 8 bases and J by 3 bases.

The rearrangement joins TRBV2 to TRBJ2-7; maybe TRBD1 (6 bases). The CDR3 runs 13 residues. The germline CDR1 and CDR2 sequences are SNHLY and FYNNEI. V lost 2 bases and J 2 bases, leaving 7 bases between the germline ends. Here the CDR3 reads CASSEYRAYEQYF. In DNA form, the CDR3 reads TGTGCCAGCAGTGAATACAGGGCCTACGAGCAGTACTTC. Full variable domain (remainder filled in from reference TRBV2 and TRBJ2-7): EPEVTQTPSHQVTQMGQEVILRCVPISNHLYFYWYRQILGQKVEFLVSFYNNEISEKSEIFDDQFSVERPDGSNFTLKIRSTKLEDSAMYFCASSEYRAYEQYFGPGTRLTVT.

V usage is TRBV28 and J usage is TRBJ1-2; D uncertain. The germline V and J ends were trimmed by 3 bases and 3 bases, with 8 bases remaining between them. The CDR3 contains 13 residues. The germline V gene encodes CDR1 MDHEN and CDR2 SYDVKM. The CDR3 loop is CASSFRAHYGYTF. CDR3 coding DNA: TGTGCCAGCAGTTTCCGGGCCCACTATGGCTACACCTTC.

The chain links TRBV5-1 to TRBJ1-1; TRBD1 matches at 7 bases. Germline CDR1 SGHRS, CDR2 YFSETQ. The CDR3 loop spans 18 amino acids. V lost 2 bases and J lost 1; bases outside the gene matches: 14. CDR3 sequence: CASSFMPGGSGGNTEAFF. In nucleotides, the CDR3 is TGCGCCAGCAGCTTTATGCCGGGAGGGTCAGGGGGGAACACTGAAGCTTTCTTT.

The V and J genes are TRBV11-3 and TRBJ2-3; 9 nucleotides align to TRBD2. This CDR3 spans 14 amino acids. Germline-derived CDR1 and CDR2 are SGHNT and YENEEA. The V segment lost 6 bases and the J segment 3 bases; nucleotides outside the gene matches: 4. The CDR3 here is CASSSGRGTDTQYF. In DNA form, the CDR3 reads TGTGCCAGCAGTAGCGGGAGAGGTACAGATACGCAGTATTTT. The full variable domain, its missing parts supplied by reference TRBV11-3 and TRBJ2-3, is EAGVVQSPRYKIIEKKQPVAFWCNPISGHNTLYWYLQNLGQGPELLIRYENEEAVDDSQLPKDRFSAERLKGVDSTLKIQPAELGDSAVYLCASSSGRGTDTQYFGPGTRLTVL.

The rearrangement joins TRBV6-4 to TRBJ1-2; no firm D call. Germline V gives CDR1 MRHNA, CDR2 SNTAGT. This CDR3 contains 14 residues. Trimming cost V 0 bases and J 4 bases, with 9 bases left between them. The CDR3 nucleotides read TGTGCCAGCAGTGACTCGCCGGGGAGCTATGGCTACACCTTC. Translating gives CASSDSPGSYGYTF.

A note on this clone: Germline and junction disagree at one end, which may indicate a read error. DNA for the CDR3: TGTGCCCGGAGGGACCCTCGGTGGCCTTTTACCTACGAGCAGTACTTC. Its translation is CARRDPRWPFTYEQYF. J is TRBJ2-7 and V is TRBV30; D possibly corresponds to TRBD2 (6 bases). In germline, CDR1 is GTSNPN, CDR2 SVGIG (reference sequence). The CDR3 is 16 amino acids.

V gene TRBV5-1 combines with J gene TRBJ1-2; no clear D. The CDR3 has 15 amino acids. V lost 4 bases to trimming and J lost 1 base, with 14 bases between them. CDR1 SGHRS and CDR2 YFSETQ come from the germline V gene. In nucleotides, the CDR3 is TGCGCCAGCAGCATTTCCGGAGGCGATAACTATGGCTACACCTTC. This sequence encodes CASSISGGDNYGYTF.

The V and J genes are TRBV14 and TRBJ2-1, with unresolved D. This CDR3 is 15 amino acids long. The ends were cut back, 1 base at V and 0 bases at J, with 7 bases in the middle. Germline-derived CDR1 and CDR2 are SGHDN and FVKESK. Here the CDR3 reads CASSQAVSSYNEQFF. The CDR3 coding sequence is TGTGCCAGCAGCCAAGCCGTAAGCTCCTACAATGAGCAGTTCTTC.

The genes are TRBV6-1 and TRBJ2-7, with 10 bases identical to TRBD2. The V segment lost 5 bases and the J segment 6 bases; nucleotides outside the gene matches: 10. The CDR3 is made up of 15 amino acids. Germline V gene lookup returns CDR1 MNHNS and CDR2 SASEGT. This chain's CDR3 is CASSPRTSGGGEQYF. CDR3 nucleotides: TGTGCCAGCAGTCCTCGGACTAGCGGAGGGGGCGAGCAGTACTTC.

V is TRBV30 and J is TRBJ1-2; possible D gene TRBD1, 5 bases. Deletions cut 1 base from V and 0 bases from J, with 6 bases between. This CDR3 has 13 residues. In germline, CDR1 is GTSNPN, CDR2 SVGIG (reference sequence). The CDR3 spells CAWSGQPNYGYTF. DNA of the CDR3: TGTGCCTGGAGTGGACAGCCTAACTATGGCTACACCTTC.

This sequence joins TRBV5-1 and TRBJ2-3, with 10 bases that match TRBD2. This CDR3 spans 16 amino acids. CDR1 is SGHRS, CDR2 YFSETQ, per germline. Trimming took 3 bases from V and 2 from J; bases not matched to a gene: 6. The CDR3, as DNA: TGCGCCAGCAGCTACAGAACTAGCGGGACCACAGATACGCAGTATTTT. As protein: CASSYRTSGTTDTQYF.

V gene TRBV7-9 combines with J gene TRBJ2-2; D call uncertain. Trimming stripped 5 bases from V and 7 bases from J, with 11 bases between. Germline V lookup: CDR1 SEHNR, CDR2 FQNEAQ (reference sequence). The CDR3 is 13 residues long. CDR3 nucleotides: TGTGCCAGCAGCCCTAATGTTGTCGGGGAGCTGTTTTTT. This translates into CASSPNVVGELFF.

The V call is TRBV28, the J call TRBJ1-2; no reliable D call. V was cut by 3 bases and J by 4 bases, with 18 bases left in between. This CDR3 has 16 amino acids. The germline V gene encodes CDR1 MDHEN and CDR2 SYDVKM. The DNA for the CDR3 is TGTGCCAGCAGTTTTAGCCGAATAATCCGTCCCTATGGCTACACCTTC. The encoded protein is CASSFSRIIRPYGYTF.

This rearrangement joins TRBV4-2 to TRBJ2-5; D is uncertain. CDR3 length equals 11 residues. Germline V gene data show CDR1 as LGHNA and CDR2 as YNFKEQ. Trimming took off 2 bases at V and 5 bases at J, with 3 bases between the two ends. CDR3 sequence: CASSQMETQYF. The CDR3 DNA follows: TGTGCCAGCAGCCAAATGGAGACCCAGTACTTC.

This clone was found a few times. Other DNA sequences in this sample translate to the same CDR3. The chain employs TRBV2 and TRBJ2-3; possibly TRBD1 for D (5 bases). This CDR3 is 14 amino acids long. The ends were cut back, 4 bases at V and 1 base at J, with 9 bases in the middle. Looked up from germline, CDR1 is SNHLY and CDR2 is FYNNEI. CDR3 DNA: TGTGCCAGCAGTGGAACAGGAGGCACAGATACGCAGTATTTT. Translating gives CASSGTGGTDTQYF.

Of note for this clone: Compared with germline, one end of the junction differs, possibly owing to a read error. The chain joins TRBV7-7 to TRBJ1-1; unclear D gene. CDR1 and CDR2 (germline): SSHAT, FNYEAQ (reference sequence). The CDR3 loop spans 13 amino acids. In DNA, the CDR3 is TGTGCTAGCAGCCCTCTAACAGAGGATGAAGCTTTCTTT. Protein: CASSPLTEDEAFF.

This clone was detected only a few times. As DNA, the CDR3 is TGTGCCAGCAGCGGGCGACAGGCTCACACTGAAGCTTTCTTT. The encoded protein is CASSGRQAHTEAFF. This rearrangement joins TRBV21-1 to TRBJ1-1; the table's TRBD1 call for D was not verified on the DNA. TRBV21-1 is deemed a pseudogene. CDR3 size: 14 residues.

In this sample, this clone turned up a few times. J is TRBJ1-2 and V is TRBV19; no firm D call. Trimming pared 9 bases from V and 6 bases from J, leaving 11 bases between. Germline CDR1 reads LNHDA; CDR2 reads SQIVND (reference sequence). The CDR3 totals 11 residues. The chain's CDR3 is CASVSWNGYTF. CDR3 nucleotide sequence: TGTGCCAGCGTCAGCTGGAATGGCTACACCTTC.